A single sample gave rise to the 13 T cell receptor beta chains below, sequenced in a study of blood T cell repertoires in COVID-19. The data were produced by immunoSEQ multiplex PCR, yet TCRdb's version contains in-frame clones alone and is incomplete. The table shows tens of thousands of clones, with 85% occurring only once. What was sequenced was peripheral blood. The source of these receptors is a woman in her 70s in a cohort sampled during active COVID-19.

The chain links TRBV2 to TRBJ2-1; 9 positions match TRBD2. J gave up 3 bases and V 5 bases, and 5 bases lay outside the gene matches. The CDR3 loop spans 15 amino acids. CDR1 SNHLY and CDR2 FYNNEI come from the germline V gene. CDR3 protein: CASSSLAGSYNEQFF. The DNA of the CDR3 is TGTGCCAGCAGTTCTCTAGCGGGGAGCTACAATGAGCAGTTCTTC. Complete variable domain (other parts from reference TRBV2 and TRBJ2-1): EPEVTQTPSHQVTQMGQEVILRCVPISNHLYFYWYRQILGQKVEFLVSFYNNEISEKSEIFDDQFSVERPDGSNFTLKIRSTKLEDSAMYFCASSSLAGSYNEQFFGPGTRLTVL.

The chain joins TRBV19 to TRBJ2-2; 9 bases align to TRBD2. CDR1 and CDR2 from the germline V gene are LNHDA and SQIVND (reference sequence). This CDR3 has 17 amino acids. The trim removed 5 bases at V and 0 bases at J, leaving 7 bases unmatched. DNA for the CDR3: TGTGCCAGTAGTCGTAGCGGGAGTGCACCGAACACCGGGGAGCTGTTTTTT. This translates into CASSRSGSAPNTGELFF.

This chain uses TRBV18 with TRBJ2-1, with 13 nucleotides matching TRBD2. Germline V gene lookup returns CDR1 KGHSH and CDR2 LQKENI. This CDR3 has 17 amino acids. V lost 4 bases, J lost 3 bases, and 6 bases stayed unmatched. CDR3 loop: CASSQGLAGDFYNEQFF. As DNA, the CDR3 is TGTGCCAGCTCACAAGGACTAGCGGGAGACTTCTACAATGAGCAGTTCTTC.

The J gene is TRBJ1-2, the V gene TRBV7-9, with unresolved D. V shed 0 bases and J shed 4 bases, with 12 bases lying between them. CDR1 and CDR2 from the germline V gene are SEHNR and FQNEAQ (reference sequence). This CDR3 region has 15 residues. CDR3: CASSLAPPDTYGYTF. The CDR3, as DNA: TGTGCCAGCAGCTTAGCGCCCCCAGACACCTATGGCTACACCTTC.

This clone was observed a handful of times. The DNA of the CDR3 is TGTGCCAGCAGCTATATAATGGGGCTAGCGGGAGTCTCCGAGCAGTACTTC. This sequence encodes CASSYIMGLAGVSEQYF. The chain uses TRBV7-9 and TRBJ2-7; 10 nucleotides line up with TRBD2. The junction had 15 bases not matched to a gene; V was cut back by 4 bases and J by 6 bases. Per the germline V gene, CDR1 is SEHNR and CDR2 is FQNEAQ (reference sequence). The length of the CDR3 is 17 residues. Together with reference TRBV7-9 and TRBJ2-7, the CDR3 gives the full variable domain: DTGVSQNPRHKITKRGQNVTFRCDPISEHNRLYWYRQTLGQGPEFLTYFQNEAQLEKSRLLSDRFSAERPKGSFSTLEIQRTEQGDSAMYLCASSYIMGLAGVSEQYFGPGTRLTVT.

The rearrangement uses TRBV28 and TRBJ2-2; the match to TRBD1 covers 8 bases. The V gene end was trimmed by 4 bases and the J gene end by 8 bases; junction bases not matched to a gene: 9. Germline V gives CDR1 MDHEN, CDR2 SYDVKM. The CDR3 is 15 amino acids. The CDR3 spells CASSSGTGPAGELFF. As DNA, the CDR3 is TGTGCCAGCAGTTCTGGGACAGGTCCGGCGGGGGAGCTGTTTTTT.

The chain employs TRBV11-2 and TRBJ2-1; 10 bases are shared with TRBD2. Losses at the gene ends were 10 bases for V and 3 bases for J; bases not matched to a gene: 9. CDR3 length equals 15 residues. CDR1 is SGHAT and CDR2 is FQNNGV in the germline V gene. The CDR3 DNA is TGTGCCACCGCAAGCGGGAGGGGCTTCTACAATGAGCAGTTCTTC. It translates to CATASGRGFYNEQFF.

The V and J genes are TRBV28 and TRBJ2-5; D may be TRBD1 (6 bases). The length of the CDR3 is 15 residues. The V gene lost 5 bases and the J gene lost 5 bases, with 18 bases spanning the gap. CDR1 MDHEN and CDR2 SYDVKM come from the germline V gene. The chain's CDR3 is CASSLTTGTRETQYF. The CDR3 DNA follows: TGTGCCAGCAGTCTAACCACAGGGACCCGGGAGACCCAGTACTTC.

The chain combines TRBV24-1 with TRBJ1-1, with D possibly TRBD1 on 5 matching bases. The germline gives CDR1 KGHDR, CDR2 SFDVKD. With 4 bases removed from V and 1 base from J, the gap between germline ends came to 6 bases. The CDR3 runs 13 residues. CDR3 sequence (DNA): TGTGCCACCAGTGAAGGGGAGAACACTGAAGCTTTCTTT. This codes for CATSEGENTEAFF.

This chain connects TRBV9 to TRBJ2-7; 7 bases match TRBD1. V was clipped by 4 bases and J by 1 base; unmatched bases: 8. CDR3 length: 15 residues. Germline V gene data show CDR1 as SGDLS and CDR2 as YYNGEE. As DNA, the CDR3 is TGTGCCAGCAGCCCGTCCTGGACAGGATCCTACGAGCAGTACTTC. Translation gives CASSPSWTGSYEQYF. The variable domain in full, completed from reference TRBV9 and TRBJ2-7, reads DSGVTQTPKHLITATGQRVTLRCSPRSGDLSVYWYQQSLDQGLQFLIQYYNGEERAKGNILERFSAQQFPDLHSELNLSSLELGDSALYFCASSPSWTGSYEQYFGPGTRLTVT.

This clone was seen once. J is TRBJ2-3 and V is TRBV21-1; no check of the table's D call, TRBD2, against the DNA was made. TRBV21-1 is a pseudogene. CDR3 length: 19 residues. The CDR3 sequence is CASSLSDLVAGFRTDTQYF. CDR3 in DNA: TGTGCCAGCAGCCTATCGGATCTGGTAGCGGGATTTCGGACAGATACGCAGTATTTT.

V is TRBV11-2 and J is TRBJ2-3; TRBD2 is a possible D gene (5 bases). Germline CDR1 and CDR2: SGHAT and FQNNGV. The CDR3 covers 11 residues. V dropped 5 bases and J dropped 13 bases, with 13 bases sitting between them. As DNA, the CDR3 is TGTGCCAGCAGCCAAGGAGGAGGAGAGTATTTT. It translates to CASSQGGGEYF.

V gene TRBV5-5 combines with J gene TRBJ2-7; D unclear. V was clipped by 3 bases and J by 3 bases, with 10 bases between them. The CDR3 runs to 13 residues. In germline, CDR1 is SGHKS, CDR2 YYEKEE (reference sequence). In DNA form, the CDR3 reads TGTGCCAGCAGCTCCGTCCCAGACTACGAGCAGTACTTC. It codes for CASSSVPDYEQYF.